This is a list of T cell receptor beta chains from one sample in a study of T cells in Graves' hyperthyroidism and ophthalmopathy. Each CDR3 protein is one row after TCRdb ran MiXCR on the multiplex PCR reads. Found here are more than 500,000 distinct CDR3 sequences, 11% to 15% of them singletons; the top ten hold more than 11%. Input material: blood. The receptors here all came from a woman aged 40 to 50 with Graves' hyperthyroidism. CDR3s include the opening cysteine and the closing phenylalanine or tryptophan. A D gene is named only where the DNA matches it firmly. Expanded clones get a size class; other rows say once, few or many, or leave the size out.

V gene	clone size	D gene	J gene	CDR3 DNA	CDR3 protein
TRBV5-1	many	NA	TRBJ2-2	TGCGCCAGCAGCTTGGAAGGGGGGCACACCGGGGAGCTGTTTTTT	CASSLEGGHTGELFF
TRBV2	NA	TRBD2	TRBJ2-3	TGTGCCAGCAGATCAAGGGGAGGGAGAAGCACAGATACGCAGTATTTT	CASRSRGGRSTDTQYF
TRBV19	many	NA	TRBJ2-7	TGTGCCAGTAGTATAGACCTTTGGAGGGTGTACGAGCAGTACTTC	CASSIDLWRVYEQYF
TRBV28	NA	NA	TRBJ1-5	TGTGCCAGCAGTTTAATTCCCCTAGGGGGTTTAGGTCAGCCCCAGCATTTT	CASSLIPLGGLGQPQHF
TRBV30	many	NA	TRBJ1-3	TGTGCCTGGAGTGTACCAGGTTCGCGAAACACCATATATTTT	CAWSVPGSRNTIYF
TRBV28	many	TRBD1	TRBJ2-7	TGTGCCACCCTACAGGGGGGATCCTACGAGCAGTACTTC	CATLQGGSYEQYF
TRBV2	few	NA	TRBJ1-1	TGTGCCAGCAGTGAAGGGAGGGCACCTTTGAACACTGAAGCTTTCTTT	CASSEGRAPLNTEAFF
TRBV3-1	many	NA	TRBJ1-5	TGTGCCAGCAGCCAAGATCCAGGAGATCAGCCCCAGCATTTT	CASSQDPGDQPQHF
TRBV7-2	many	NA	TRBJ1-1	TGTGCCAGCAGCTTAGGAGGGACTGCCACTGAAGCTTTCTTT	CASSLGGTATEAFF
TRBV7-2	NA	NA	TRBJ2-7	TGTGCCAGCGGGCAGAACTCCTACGAGCAGTACTTC	CASGQNSYEQYF
TRBV20-1	NA	NA	TRBJ2-3	TGCAGTGCTAGAGATCCTGGGAAGGGAAGCACAGATACGCAGTATTTT	CSARDPGKGSTDTQYF
TRBV30	many	NA	TRBJ1-1	TGTGCCTGGAGTGTAGGCAGGGGCAACACTGAAGCTTTCTTT	CAWSVGRGNTEAFF
TRBV20-1	NA	NA	TRBJ1-2	TGCAGTGCTGCGGACGGTAACTATGGCTACACCTTC	CSAADGNYGYTF
TRBV2	few	TRBD1	TRBJ2-7	TGTGCCAGCATATCAGGGGGCCTTTCCTACGAGCAGTACTTC	CASISGGLSYEQYF
TRBV6-2/TRBV6-3	many	TRBD2	TRBJ2-5	TGTGCCAGCAAAACTAGCGGAGAAGAGACCCAGTACTTC	CASKTSGEETQYF